Sequencing of this TCR beta chain was carried out in a study of OX40 agonist ivuxolimab in advanced cancers. In the study overall: Ivuxolimab doses were 0.01, 0.1, 0.3, 1.5, 3 or 10 mg/kg every 2 weeks. Partial responses occurred in three patients (one hepatocellular carcinoma, two cutaneous melanoma).

Method: immunoSEQ multiplex PCR; TCRdb's copy keeps in-frame clones and lacks some. The sample holds 9,000 to 15,000 clones, about 75% seen once. The germline V and J ends were trimmed by 4 bases and 0 bases, with 8 bases remaining between them. The CDR3 is made up of 14 amino acids. The germline CDR1 and CDR2 sequences are SGHDT and YYEEEE. This clonotype was sampled from an adult with an advanced solid tumor such as melanoma, head and neck, liver or kidney cancer. The sequences come from CD4+ or CD8+ T cells sorted from blood, collected in a trial of the OX40 agonist ivuxolimab. The chain carries TRBV5-6 and TRBJ2-1; possible D gene TRBD2, 6 bases. This chain's CDR3 is CASSPGSSYNEQFF. The CDR3 DNA is TGTGCCAGCAGCCCCGGGAGCTCCTACAATGAGCAGTTCTTC.